Below, 31 T cell receptor beta chains from the same sample are listed, as sequenced in a study of PD-1 and CTLA-4 blockade in melanoma. Here immunoSEQ multiplex PCR was the method, and the copy in TCRdb shows in-frame clones only, minus some. The repertoire has 34,000 or so clones, about 85% of them found once; the top ten carry roughly 6.8%. The sample here was CD8+ T cells from peripheral blood, taken from a patient given anti-PD-1 treatment. These receptors all come from a human donor with melanoma.

This chain links TRBV4-1 with TRBJ1-1; D may be TRBD1 (6 bases). The CDR3 covers 13 residues. Trimming removed 3 bases from V and 8 bases from J, with 13 bases in between. CDR1 and CDR2 from the germline V gene are MGHRA and YSYEKL. The CDR3 loop reads CASSQATGTEAFF. CDR3 nucleotide sequence: TGCGCCAGCAGCCAGGCTACCGGGACAGAAGCTTTCTTT.

Details on this clone: Germline is not matched at one junction end, which may reflect a read error. This chain connects TRBV15 to TRBJ1-5, with 9 bases fitting TRBD1. CDR3 length equals 15 residues. CDR1 is LNHNV, CDR2 YYDKDF, per germline (reference sequence). In DNA form, the CDR3 reads TGTGCCACCAGCCGAGACAGGGGGAGCAATCAGCCCCAGCATTTT. Amino acids: CATSRDRGSNQPQHF.

The V gene is TRBV7-9, the J gene TRBJ1-2, with D tentatively TRBD1 (5 bases). In germline, CDR1 is SEHNR, CDR2 FQNEAQ (reference sequence). The V gene lost 3 bases and the J gene lost 5 bases, with 7 bases spanning the gap. CDR3 length: 12 residues. The CDR3 reads CASSLDMYGYTF. DNA for the CDR3: TGTGCCAGCAGCTTGGACATGTATGGCTACACCTTC.

A few counts support this clone. V and J are TRBV2 and TRBJ2-7; either TRBD1 or TRBD2 may supply D (5 bases each). Germline lookup yields CDR1 SNHLY and CDR2 FYNNEI. CDR3 length: 14 residues. V dropped 4 bases and J dropped 3 bases, with 13 bases sitting between them. Here the CDR3 reads CASSVGERGYEQYF. As DNA, the CDR3 is TGTGCCAGCAGTGTGGGGGAACGGGGCTACGAGCAGTACTTC.

The chain recombines TRBV11-1 with TRBJ2-2; no reliable D call. This CDR3 has 14 amino acids. V was clipped by 2 bases and J by 1 base, with 5 bases between them. In germline, CDR1 is SGHAT, CDR2 FQDESV (reference sequence). The chain's CDR3 is CASSLWENTGELFF. CDR3 bases: TGTGCCAGCAGCTTATGGGAGAACACCGGGGAGCTGTTTTTT.

As concerns this clone: A junction end diverges from the germline sequence, so it may reflect a read error. V and J are TRBV7-9 and TRBJ2-1, with D possibly called TRBD1 or TRBD2 (6 bases each). CDR1 is SEHNR, CDR2 FQNEAQ, per germline (reference sequence). The CDR3 has 13 amino acids. The CDR3 coding sequence is TGTGCCAGCAGCGCCCCCGGGGGCAATGAGCAGCTCTTC. Its protein product is CASSAPGGNEQLF.

This chain joins TRBV4-1 and TRBJ1-3; 8 bases agree with TRBD1. Germline CDR1 reads MGHRA; CDR2 reads YSYEKL. The V segment lost 3 bases and the J segment 2 bases; nucleotides outside the gene matches: 0. This CDR3 comprises 14 residues. CDR3 sequence: CASSQTGAGNTIYF. CDR3 sequence (DNA): TGCGCCAGCAGCCAGACAGGGGCTGGAAACACCATATATTTT.

V is TRBV5-4 and J is TRBJ2-1, with TRBD1 matching 9 bases. The V gene's germline CDR1 is SGHNT and CDR2 YYREEE (reference sequence). The length of the CDR3 is 14 residues. The CDR3 nucleotides are TGTGCAGCAAGGACAGGGGATCTCCACAATGAGCAGTTCTTC. Translation gives CAARTGDLHNEQFF. Full variable domain (remainder filled in from reference TRBV5-4 and TRBJ2-1): ETGVTQSPTHLIKTRGQQVTLRCSSQSGHNTVSWYQQALGQGPQFIFQYYREEENGRGNFPPRFSGLQFPNYSSELNVNALELDDSALYLCAARTGDLHNEQFFGPGTRLTVL.

The count of this clone is one. V usage is TRBV9 and J usage is TRBJ2-1; 8 bases are a match to TRBD1. CDR3 length: 17 amino acids. V gave up 0 bases and J gave up 2 bases; unmatched junction bases: 7. Per germline, CDR1 SGDLS and CDR2 YYNGEE. Here the CDR3 DNA reads TGTGCCAGCAGCGTAGCGACGACAGGGGACACCTACAATGAGCAGTTCTTC. Protein product: CASSVATTGDTYNEQFF.

This clone was counted between two and nine times. The chain carries TRBV9 and TRBJ1-1; D is possibly TRBD1 (6 bases). CDR3 size: 11 residues. Germline V lookup: CDR1 SGDLS, CDR2 YYNGEE. V lost 3 bases and J 12 bases, leaving 12 bases between the germline ends. The CDR3 sequence: CASSGSDRTFF. CDR3 bases: TGTGCCAGCAGCGGATCGGACAGAACTTTCTTT.

This clone was seen only a few times. The V and J genes are TRBV10-3 and TRBJ1-1; a weak D match, TRBD1 (6 bases). The V end was cut by 10 bases, the J end by 1 base, with 13 bases between. CDR3 length: 13 amino acids. Per germline, CDR1 ENHRY and CDR2 SYGVKD. The CDR3 sequence is CASWTEQNTEAFF. CDR3 DNA sequence: TGTGCCAGCTGGACAGAACAGAACACTGAAGCTTTCTTT.

This clone was observed a few times. V is TRBV5-1 and J is TRBJ1-6, with D maybe TRBD1 (5 bases). The germline gives CDR1 SGHRS, CDR2 YFSETQ. The CDR3 extends over 15 amino acids. The germline V and J ends were trimmed by 2 bases and 10 bases, with 16 bases remaining between them. CDR3 residues: CASSFGSVEGSPLHF. In DNA form, the CDR3 reads TGCGCCAGCAGCTTTGGGTCCGTCGAGGGGTCACCCCTCCACTTT.

This clone was observed once. The rearrangement joins TRBV28 to TRBJ2-1; D is undetermined. The CDR3 runs 16 residues. CDR1 and CDR2 from the germline V gene are MDHEN and SYDVKM. V lost 5 bases and J lost 0, with 14 bases in between. CDR3 nucleotide sequence: TGTGCCAGCAGTCCCCGGTTCCTCGGCTCCTACAATGAGCAGTTCTTC. Translating it yields CASSPRFLGSYNEQFF.

The chain uses TRBV5-1 and TRBJ2-1; TRBD2 aligns across 12 bases. CDR3 length: 16 residues. The ends lost 4 bases at V and 9 bases at J; junction bases unmatched: 11. The germline CDR1 and CDR2 sequences are SGHRS and YFSETQ. In DNA, the CDR3 is TGCGCCAGCAGCCCGGAGGCTAGCGGGGGGGCCCCTGAGCAGTTCTTC. Translation gives CASSPEASGGAPEQFF.

The chain uses TRBV25-1 and TRBJ2-4; maybe TRBD2 (5 bases). Germline V lookup: CDR1 MGHDK, CDR2 SYGVNS. CDR3 length: 13 amino acids. V was shortened by 10 bases and J by 0 bases, with 10 bases between the two germline ends. The CDR3 reads CATRTVAKNIQYF. For the CDR3, the DNA is TGTGCCACCCGGACTGTAGCCAAAAACATTCAGTACTTC.

This clone was picked up one time. The genes are TRBV6-5 and TRBJ2-4; D remains unclear. The CDR3 is 13 residues long. The germline V gene encodes CDR1 MNHEY and CDR2 SVGAGI. The V end lost 6 bases, the J end lost 5 bases, and 11 bases lay between the germline ends. As DNA, the CDR3 is TGTGCCAGCAGCAGCGATTTCGAAAACATTCAGTACTTC. This translates into CASSSDFENIQYF.

J is TRBJ1-1 and V is TRBV15; D might be TRBD1 (6 bases). V lost 5 bases and J 0 bases, leaving 16 bases between the germline ends. Germline V gene sequence: CDR1 LNHNV, CDR2 YYDKDF (reference sequence). There are 16 residues in the CDR3. The CDR3 here is CATSGLTGHMNTEAFF. For the CDR3, the DNA is TGTGCCACCAGCGGTTTGACAGGACATATGAACACTGAAGCTTTCTTT.

The chain links TRBV19 to TRBJ1-1, with D hard to call. This CDR3 is built from 13 residues. CDR1 is LNHDA, CDR2 SQIVND, per germline (reference sequence). The CDR3 sequence is CAVAVDMNTEAFF. The CDR3 DNA reads as TGTGCGGTGGCAGTCGACATGAACACTGAAGCTTTCTTT.

This chain connects TRBV3-1 (or the pseudogene TRBV3-2) to TRBJ1-3, with unresolved D. Germline V CDR1 and CDR2: LGHDT, YNNKEL (reference sequence). The CDR3 is 18 residues long. With 4 bases removed from V and 0 bases from J, the gap between germline ends came to 19 bases. In nucleotides, the CDR3 is TGTGCCAGCAGCCCACCTAGATTTGCGAAGAGCTCTGGAAACACCATATATTTT. Translation gives CASSPPRFAKSSGNTIYF.

The chain links TRBV6-4 to TRBJ1-1; tentatively, D is TRBD1 (5 bases). There are 16 residues in the CDR3. Looked up from germline, CDR1 is MRHNA and CDR2 is SNTAGT. Trimming stripped 7 bases from V and 1 base from J, with 19 bases between. The CDR3 loop reads CASTQNTGLGNTEAFF. The CDR3 DNA reads as TGTGCCAGCACCCAGAACACAGGCTTGGGGAACACTGAAGCTTTCTTT.

V is TRBV29-1 and J is TRBJ1-1; maybe TRBD1 (5 bases). The CDR3 runs to 11 residues. V lost 3 bases to trimming and J lost 3 bases, with 5 bases between them. Germline CDR1 SQVTM, CDR2 ANQGSEA. DNA of the CDR3: TGCAGCGTTGACAGGGACACTGAAGCTTTCTTT. It codes for CSVDRDTEAFF.

For the CDR3, the DNA is TGTGCCAGCTCACCATATGGGACAGATTATGAAAAACTGTTTTTT. Translation gives CASSPYGTDYEKLFF. J is TRBJ1-4 and V is TRBV18; 7 nucleotides match TRBD1. V lost 2 bases and J lost 6; bases outside the gene matches: 6. Per the germline V gene, CDR1 is KGHSH and CDR2 is LQKENI. This CDR3 region has 15 residues.

This clone has only a few counts. V and J are TRBV2 and TRBJ2-6, with a possible D match to TRBD1 (6 bases). Germline CDR1 reads SNHLY; CDR2 reads FYNNEI. CDR3 size: 17 residues. V was trimmed by 6 bases and J by 0 bases, leaving 15 bases between them. CDR3 DNA sequence: TGTGCCAGCAGCCACAGGGCCTCTAGCTCTGGGGCCAACGTCCTGACTTTC. Residues: CASSHRASSSGANVLTF.

A remark on this clone: Mismatch with germline at one junction end may stem from a read error. This chain uses TRBV6-2 or TRBV6-3 with TRBJ2-7; D gene unclear. The CDR3 spans 11 residues. CDR1 is MNHEY and CDR2 is SVGEGT in the germline V gene. CDR3: CASSYSHEQYF. The CDR3 bases are TGTGCCAGCAGTTACTCCCACGAGCAGTACTTC.

The chain is built from TRBV30 and TRBJ1-2; D call uncertain. CDR1 is GTSNPN and CDR2 is SVGIG in the germline V gene (reference sequence). The CDR3 consists of 13 residues. The V gene lost 0 bases and the J gene lost 0 bases, with 5 bases spanning the gap. The CDR3 bases are TGTGCCTGGAGTGTGGCTTCTAACTATGGCTACACCTTC. Translation: CAWSVASNYGYTF.

This clone was found once. The V and J genes are TRBV28 and TRBJ1-6; 7 bases match TRBD1. This CDR3 is 15 amino acids long. CDR1 and CDR2 from the germline V gene are MDHEN and SYDVKM. V lost 6 bases and J lost 7; bases outside the gene matches: 9. CDR3 sequence: CASRETTGFNSPLHF. For the CDR3, the DNA is TGTGCCAGCAGGGAAACGACAGGGTTCAATTCACCCCTCCACTTT.

This clone was seen only a few times. The J gene is TRBJ1-5, the V gene TRBV15; TRBD1 might be the D (5 bases). The V and J ends lost 1 base and 12 bases respectively, with 13 bases between them. Germline V lookup: CDR1 LNHNV, CDR2 YYDKDF (reference sequence). The CDR3 runs 13 residues. The DNA for the CDR3 is TGTGCCACCAGCAGAGTTCCAGGGCAGTTCCAGCATTTT. As protein: CATSRVPGQFQHF.

This rearrangement joins TRBV2 to TRBJ2-1, with D unresolved. The CDR3 consists of 11 residues. Germline-derived CDR1 and CDR2 are SNHLY and FYNNEI. The V gene lost 7 bases and the J gene lost 10 bases, with 11 bases spanning the gap. CDR3 sequence reads: CASNGGNEQFF. The CDR3 bases are TGTGCCAGCAATGGCGGAAACGAGCAGTTCTTC.

This clone was detected only once. The chain recombines TRBV28 with TRBJ1-2, with D uncertain. The V end was cut by 7 bases, the J end by 8 bases, with 2 bases between. The CDR3 has 8 residues. Germline CDR1 and CDR2: MDHEN and SYDVKM. The CDR3 protein is CASIGYTF. The CDR3 DNA is TGTGCCAGCATCGGCTACACCTTC.

Only one count was recorded for this clone. This chain links TRBV6-5 with TRBJ2-7; a weak D match, TRBD1 (5 bases). CDR3 length: 13 residues. Per the germline V gene, CDR1 is MNHEY and CDR2 is SVGAGI. V was clipped by 9 bases and J by 5 bases, with 17 bases between them. DNA of the CDR3: TGTGCCAGTAAAAGGGGCTATGGTGACGAGCAGTACTTC. Translating gives CASKRGYGDEQYF.

The chain uses TRBV9 and TRBJ2-7; 9 positions agree with TRBD1. CDR1 is SGDLS and CDR2 is YYNGEE in the germline V gene. The CDR3 has 15 amino acids. Trimming cost V 0 bases and J 1 base; bases outside gene matches: 2. CDR3 sequence (DNA): TGTGCCAGCAGCGTAGCCGGGACAGGGTCCTACGAGCAGTACTTC. Translated, it gives CASSVAGTGSYEQYF.